Below are 8 T cell receptor beta chains sequenced from a single sample in a study of CD8 T cells in ankylosing spondylitis. MiXCR was run by TCRdb on the 5' RACE reads, yielding one entry per CDR3 protein. The sample has about 200,000 distinct CDR3 sequences, around 25% seen once. Sequenced sample: blood, either unsorted or a sorted T cell fraction (not recorded which). Every receptor here comes from a male donor with ankylosing spondylitis or in good health (not recorded which).

This clonotype occurred many times. The V and J genes are TRBV6-2 or TRBV6-3 and TRBJ2-7, with 7 bases identical to TRBD2. The V gene's germline CDR1 is MNHEY and CDR2 SVGEGT. The CDR3 spans 16 residues. The trim removed 6 bases at V and 6 bases at J, leaving 17 bases unmatched. As DNA, the CDR3 is TGTGCCAGCAGAGGAACCCTCGGGACTACCCCCCTCGAGCAGTACTTC. Its protein product is CASRGTLGTTPLEQYF.

The chain employs TRBV4-1 and TRBJ2-7, with TRBD2 identical over 12 bases. Per germline, CDR1 MGHRA and CDR2 YSYEKL. CDR3 length equals 17 residues. V shed 1 base and J 5 bases; nucleotides not matched to a gene: 9. CDR3 residues: CASSQGLAGGLRHEQYF. In DNA, the CDR3 is TGCGCCAGCAGCCAAGGCCTAGCGGGAGGGCTTCGCCACGAGCAGTACTTC.

This clonotype was seen ten or more times. CDR3 amino acids: CASSQGLKGHTGYTF. The CDR3 DNA reads TGTGCCAGCAGCCAAGGGCTTAAGGGCCATACCGGCTACACCTTC. The V and J genes are TRBV3-1 and TRBJ1-2, with no clear D. This CDR3 is built from 15 residues. Between the trimmed V and J ends, which lost 1 base and 8 bases, there was a span of 17 bases. From germline, CDR1 is LGHDT and CDR2 YNNKEL (reference sequence). The full variable domain, rest sourced from reference TRBV3-1 and TRBJ1-2, is DTAVSQTPKYLVTQMGNDKSIKCEQNLGHDTMYWYKQDSKKFLKIMFSYNNKELIINETVPNRFSPKSPDKAHLNLHINSLELGDSAVYFCASSQGLKGHTGYTFGSGTRLTVV.

This clonotype was detected many times. The CDR3: CASSSKDTQYF. The CDR3 bases are TGTGCCAGCAGCTCAAAAGATACGCAGTATTTT. J is TRBJ2-3 and V is TRBV7-3; no clear D. This CDR3 spans 11 amino acids. V lost 4 bases, J lost 5 bases, and 4 bases lay in between. Germline CDR1 is SGHTA and CDR2 is FQGTGA.

This sequence joins TRBV12-3 or TRBV12-4 and TRBJ2-7; D ambiguous. V lost 3 bases, J lost 2 bases, and 14 bases lay in between. The CDR3 loop spans 15 amino acids. The chain's CDR3 is CASSFSNSAAYEQYF. The CDR3 nucleotides are TGTGCCAGCAGTTTCTCGAATTCGGCAGCCTACGAGCAGTACTTC.

This clonotype occurred a few times. The chain couples TRBV12-3 or TRBV12-4 to TRBJ1-5; 7 bases align to TRBD1. V trimming: 6 bases; J trimming: 3 bases; junction bases outside the gene matches: 8. This CDR3 spans 15 amino acids. CDR3 sequence reads: CASRPGGGNNQPQHF. The CDR3 bases are TGTGCCAGCAGACCAGGGGGAGGCAACAATCAGCCCCAGCATTTT.

This clonotype has only one observation. A read error may be the cause here, since a much bigger clone is one base away. The V gene is TRBV4-3, the J gene TRBJ2-5; perhaps TRBD2 as D (6 bases). The V end lost 4 bases, the J end lost 0 bases, and 12 bases lay between the germline ends. Germline assignment: CDR1 LGHNA and CDR2 YSLEER. The CDR3 consists of 15 residues. The CDR3 DNA sequence: TGCGCCAGCAGCCGCGTCGGGGGAAACCAAGAGACCCAGTACTTC. It specifies CASSRVGGNQETQYF.

This clonotype was counted between two and nine times. The DNA for the CDR3 is TGTGCCAGCAGCCAGAATTCAGGGGGCCAAGAGACCCAGTACTTC. It is translated as CASSQNSGGQETQYF. This chain connects TRBV7-3 to TRBJ2-5; TRBD1 agrees at 7 bases. V shed 5 bases and J 1 base; nucleotides not matched to a gene: 7. The CDR3 is 15 amino acids. Germline CDR1 reads SGHTA; CDR2 reads FQGTGA.